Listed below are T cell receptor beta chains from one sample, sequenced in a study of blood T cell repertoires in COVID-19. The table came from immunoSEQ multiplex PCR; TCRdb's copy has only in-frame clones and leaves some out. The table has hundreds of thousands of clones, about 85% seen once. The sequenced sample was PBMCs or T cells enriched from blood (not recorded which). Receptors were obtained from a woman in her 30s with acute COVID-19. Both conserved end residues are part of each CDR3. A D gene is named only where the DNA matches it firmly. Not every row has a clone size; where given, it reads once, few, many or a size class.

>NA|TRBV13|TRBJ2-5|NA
CASSRLDQETQYF
TGTGCCAGCAGTCGACTAGACCAAGAGACCCAGTACTTC
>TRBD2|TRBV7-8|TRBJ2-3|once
CASSLPLAGADTQYF
TGTGCCAGCAGCTTACCACTAGCGGGGGCAGATACGCAGTATTTT
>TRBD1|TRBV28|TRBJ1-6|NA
CASSDLRTGENSPLHF
TGTGCCAGCAGCGATCTCAGGACAGGGGAAAATTCACCCCTCCACTTT
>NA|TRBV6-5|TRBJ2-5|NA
CASTGADGKETQYF
TGTGCCAGCACGGGAGCAGACGGTAAAGAGACCCAGTACTTC
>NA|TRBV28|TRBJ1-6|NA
CASIPRTVRINSPLHF
TGTGCCAGCATTCCCCGGACAGTGAGGATTAATTCACCCCTCCACTTT
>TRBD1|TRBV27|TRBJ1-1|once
CASSQGQPNTEAFF
TGTGCCAGCAGTCAGGGACAGCCGAACACTGAAGCTTTCTTT
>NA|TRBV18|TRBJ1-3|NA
CASSPWATSSGNTIYF
TGTGCCAGCTCACCATGGGCTACGAGCTCTGGAAACACCATATATTTT
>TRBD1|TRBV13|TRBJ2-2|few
CASSLTGGTGELFF
TGTGCCAGCAGCTTAACAGGGGGCACCGGGGAGCTGTTTTTT
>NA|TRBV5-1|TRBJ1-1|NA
CASNPGQPGTEAFF
TGCGCCAGCAATCCCGGACAGCCGGGCACTGAAGCTTTCTTT
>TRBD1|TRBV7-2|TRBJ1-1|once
CASRRGQIPLNTEAFF
TGTGCCAGCAGGCGGGGACAGATCCCTCTTAACACTGAAGCTTTCTTT
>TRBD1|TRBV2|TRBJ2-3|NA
CASTADRGQTDTQYF
TGTGCCAGCACCGCCGACAGGGGTCAGACAGATACGCAGTATTTT
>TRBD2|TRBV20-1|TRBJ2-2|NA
CSASVEGGPRNTGELFF
TGCAGTGCTAGTGTCGAGGGAGGGCCGCGGAACACCGGGGAGCTGTTTTTT
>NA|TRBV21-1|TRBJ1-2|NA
CASSKAVRGNYGYTF
TGTGCCAGCAGCAAAGCGGTCAGGGGGAACTATGGCTACACCTTC
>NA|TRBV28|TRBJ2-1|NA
CASSSGAEGANEQFF
TGTGCCAGCAGTTCGGGGGCGGAGGGGGCCAATGAGCAGTTCTTC
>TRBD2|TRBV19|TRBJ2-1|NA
CASSAPGLVSGEQFF
TGTGCCAGTAGTGCACCGGGACTAGTATCCGGTGAGCAGTTCTTC
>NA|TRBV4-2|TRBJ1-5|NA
CASSQEGGQPQHF
TGTGCCAGCAGCCAAGAAGGGGGTCAGCCCCAGCATTTT
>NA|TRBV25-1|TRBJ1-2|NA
CASSRTGQTGYTF
TGTGCCAGCAGTAGAACTGGACAAACCGGCTACACCTTC
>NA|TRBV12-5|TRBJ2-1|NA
CASGSIPLSSYNEQFF
TGTGCTAGTGGTTCCATCCCATTGAGCTCCTACAATGAGCAGTTCTTC
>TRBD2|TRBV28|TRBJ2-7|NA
CASSKSGTSRYEQYF
TGTGCCAGCAGCAAATCCGGGACTAGTCGATACGAGCAGTACTTC
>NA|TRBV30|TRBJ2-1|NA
CAWSVSLQLGANEQFF
TGTGCCTGGAGTGTATCCCTTCAGCTAGGCGCGAATGAGCAGTTCTTC
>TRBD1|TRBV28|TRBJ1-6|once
CASSPTGAHSPLHF
TGTGCCAGCAGCCCAACAGGGGCCCATTCACCCCTCCACTTT
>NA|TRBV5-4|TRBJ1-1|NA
CASSLVGRHLNTEAFF
TGTGCCAGCAGCTTGGTGGGGCGACACTTGAACACTGAAGCTTTCTTT
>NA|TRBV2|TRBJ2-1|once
CASRAVGSSYNEQFF
TGTGCCAGCAGGGCTGTAGGGAGCTCCTACAATGAGCAGTTCTTC
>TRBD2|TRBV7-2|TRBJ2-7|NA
CASSPGLADYEQYF
TGTGCCAGCAGCCCGGGACTAGCGGACTACGAGCAGTACTTC
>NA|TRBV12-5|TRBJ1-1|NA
CASGFGTGTMTSTEAFF
TGTGCTAGTGGTTTTGGAACCGGGACTATGACTAGCACTGAAGCTTTCTTT
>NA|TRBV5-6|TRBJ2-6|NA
CASRLQIVSGANVLTF
TGTGCCAGCCGTCTTCAGATTGTCTCTGGGGCCAACGTCCTGACTTTC
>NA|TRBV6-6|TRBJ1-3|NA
CASSPRQSEVSGNTIYF
TGTGCCAGCAGTCCGAGGCAGTCGGAAGTCTCTGGAAACACCATATATTTT
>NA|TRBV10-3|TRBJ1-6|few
CAISEARVNSPLHF
TGTGCCATCAGTGAGGCCAGGGTCAATTCACCCCTCCACTTT
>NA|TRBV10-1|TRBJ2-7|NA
CASSESVGRRRPYEQYF
TGCGCCAGCAGTGAGTCAGTAGGGAGGAGGCGTCCCTACGAGCAGTACTTC
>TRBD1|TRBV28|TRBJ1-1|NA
CASRPRQGLGTEAFF
TGTGCCAGCAGGCCACGACAGGGGCTGGGCACTGAAGCTTTCTTT
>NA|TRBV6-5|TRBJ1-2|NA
CATERDINTNYGYTF
TGTGCCACCGAACGCGACATAAACACGAACTATGGCTACACCTTC
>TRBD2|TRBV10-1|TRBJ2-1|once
CASSVKRGWNEQFF
TGCGCCAGCAGTGTAAAGCGGGGGTGGAATGAGCAGTTCTTC
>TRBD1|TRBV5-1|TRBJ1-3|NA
CASSPDRGWNTIYF
TGCGCCAGCAGCCCGGACAGGGGGTGGAACACCATATATTTT
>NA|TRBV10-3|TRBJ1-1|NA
CAISDRQTEAFF
TGTGCCATCAGTGACCGACAGACTGAAGCTTTCTTT
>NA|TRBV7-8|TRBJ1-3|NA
CASSPGTFGNTIYF
TGTGCCAGCAGCCCCGGGACATTCGGAAACACCATATATTTT
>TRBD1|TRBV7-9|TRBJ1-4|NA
CASSLGDRGPTNEKLFF
TGTGCCAGCAGCTTAGGGGACAGGGGGCCAACTAATGAAAAACTGTTTTTT
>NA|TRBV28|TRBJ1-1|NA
CASSLLGGRPFF
TGTGCCAGCAGTTTATTGGGAGGGAGGCCTTTCTTT
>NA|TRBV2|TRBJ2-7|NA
CASSEAGRGYPHEQYF
TGTGCCAGCAGTGAAGCGGGCAGGGGTTATCCCCACGAGCAGTACTTC
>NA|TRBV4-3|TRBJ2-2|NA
CASSQELAMNTGELFF
TGCGCCAGCAGCCAAGAGCTAGCGATGAACACCGGGGAGCTGTTTTTT
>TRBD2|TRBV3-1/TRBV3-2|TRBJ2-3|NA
CASSRGTSGKGADTQYF
TGTGCCAGCAGCCGAGGGACTAGCGGGAAAGGGGCAGATACGCAGTATTTT
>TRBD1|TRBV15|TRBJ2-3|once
CATSSDRGPDTQYF
TGTGCCACCAGCAGCGACAGGGGCCCAGATACGCAGTATTTT
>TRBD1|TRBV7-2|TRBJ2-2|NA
CASSSRGSNTGELFF
TGTGCCAGCAGCTCCAGGGGGTCGAACACCGGGGAGCTGTTTTTT
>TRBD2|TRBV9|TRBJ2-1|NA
CASSDGLAGVGEQFF
TGTGCCAGCAGCGATGGACTAGCGGGAGTTGGGGAGCAGTTCTTC
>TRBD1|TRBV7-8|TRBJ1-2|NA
CASSLLEGAGGGYTF
TGTGCCAGCAGCTTACTCGAGGGGGCGGGTGGTGGCTACACCTTC
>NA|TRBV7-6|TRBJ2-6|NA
CASSARQGVGANVLTF
TGTGCCAGCAGCGCTCGGCAAGGGGTGGGGGCCAACGTCCTGACTTTC
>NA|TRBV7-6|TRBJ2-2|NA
CASSSRVANTGELFF
TGTGCCAGCAGCTCTCGAGTTGCGAACACCGGGGAGCTGTTTTTT